The source of this TCR beta chain is a study of regulatory T cells in long-lasting Graves disease listed by TCRdb under 2021. For the study in its entirety: To count as having persistent Graves' disease, a patient had to have received antithyroid drug treatment for over 5 years with TSH receptor autoantibodies remaining persistently positive. Patients with persistent Graves' disease were compared with patients with newly diagnosed Graves' disease using TCR sequencing and RNA sequencing of peripheral blood. The study was conducted in China and was registered as a clinical trial. A total of around 35 samples underwent TCR sequencing: 13 from persistent and roughly 20 from newly diagnosed Graves' disease patients. Persistent Graves' disease patients in the clinical cohort had taken antithyroid drugs for 8 to 12 years on average. The paper's findings and limits, for the study overall: Because the primary lesion, thyroid tissue, could not be accessed, the study looked at peripheral blood alone. A larger number of public clonotypes was shared among persistent patients (approximately 3,000) than among newly diagnosed patients (around 880). Sequencing and analysis were limited to the TCR beta chain. TRBV28, TRBJ1-2 and TRBJ2-5 were preferentially used in persistent disease, while TRBV20-1 and TRBJ2-1 were favored in newly diagnosed disease. The authors acknowledged the small sample size as a limitation that may reduce accuracy. Compared with newly diagnosed patients, patients with persistent Graves' disease had lower TCR Shannon entropy and fewer highly expanded clones, which suggests clonal expansion.

Taken with the paper, the label for time point translates to: persistent/refractory GD, antithyroid drugs over 5 years with positive TRAb. For both TCR sequencing and RNA sequencing, RNA was extracted from PBMCs using TRIzol. Graves' disease was diagnosed according to American Thyroid Association guidelines. Patients for the study were recruited at an endocrinology department in Xi'an, China. Each patient gave approximately 10 milliliters of peripheral blood, collected in an EDTA anticoagulant tube. Ficoll Paque Plus density gradient separation was used to isolate PBMCs, and no further T cell sorting was performed. RNA quality was checked with an Agilent 2100 Bioanalyzer and agarose gel, and concentration with a NanoDrop 2000. A few counts support this clonotype. Its antigen is unknown. Base qualities were left out, and no much larger clone turns up one base away. The library was prepared using multiplex PCR. Sequencer: Illumina HiSeq 4000. iRepertoire HTBI primers and Arm-PCR amplification of CDR3 regions were used to construct TCR beta libraries. PCR products were gel purified before sequencing. The study's processing was this. Gene usage analysis of CDR3 amino acid clonotypes relied on the approximately 60 TRBV and 13 to 15 TRBJ segments identified across samples. COPE and FqMerger were used to merge the filtered high-quality paired reads into contigs. BLAST was used to align contigs to the IMGT TRBV, TRBD and TRBJ reference genes, and CDR3 was defined following IMGT. Any clonotype with a frequency above 0.1% was counted as a highly expanded clone. Repertoire diversity was measured by Shannon entropy, and V-J evenness by the Gini coefficient. Clonotypes shared by more than one individual were considered public. TCRdb reprocessing: public reads trimmed at Q25 with fastp, clones called with MiXCR, in-frame beta chains kept. Every entry covers one CDR3 protein and lists the most common genes and DNA from its rows. TCRdb, not the original authors, processed these V and J calls. In all, the sample holds roughly 450,000 distinct CDR3 sequences, and around a fifth of those were seen once. The top ten clones comprise around 13% of the sample.

V and J are truncated by 0 bases and 0 bases respectively, leaving an intervening sequence of 9 bases. The CDR3 covers 16 residues, taking in both the cysteine and the phenylalanine. The read is trimmed to its CDR3 DNA, 48 bases read in frame from base 1. The germline V gene (reference sequence) supplies CDR1 MNHEY and CDR2 SMNVEV. The chain is made from TRBV27 and TRBJ2-4, with the D assignment possibly TRBD1 or TRBD2, given 5 matching bases for each. The receptor was derived from a female donor with Graves disease. Sequences were derived from peripheral blood mononuclear cells (PBMCs), sampled when the disease was refractory, from a patient treated with antithyroid drugs. The CDR3 reads as follows: CASSLSGPLAKNIQYF. The nucleotides are TGTGCCAGCAGTTTATCGGGACCCTTAGCCAAAAACATTCAGTACTTC.